This is a list of T cell receptor beta chains from one sample in a study of response to subunit inactivated influenza vaccine. TCRdb reprocessed the RT-PCR reads with MiXCR, giving one entry per CDR3 protein. The table has 300,000 to 350,000 distinct CDR3 sequences, roughly 20% seen once. The sample here was PBMCs from blood, taken 21 months after vaccination. The receptors were sampled from a man aged 45-69 years who received an inactivated influenza vaccine. Each CDR3 is given with its conserved first and last residue.

V gene	J gene	CDR3 protein
TRBV15	TRBJ1-5	CATSKSGWNQPQHF
TRBV7-3	TRBJ1-1	CASSQRKDGEAFF
TRBV15	TRBJ2-7	CATSRDLNYEQYF
TRBV9	TRBJ2-3	CASSVVSTDTQYF
TRBV27	TRBJ2-5	CASSLSDSSVQYF
TRBV2	TRBJ2-7	CASTRDRYSYEQYF
TRBV6-1	TRBJ2-3	CASSRAGKPDTQYF
TRBV20-1	TRBJ2-1	CSARVLAVSYNEQFF
TRBV9	TRBJ2-5	CASSPNPGQETQYF
TRBV5-1	TRBJ2-7	CASSLASEQYF
TRBV5-5	TRBJ2-2	CASSLGGVLRTGELFF
TRBV28	TRBJ1-5	CASSLGTRGDQPQHF
TRBV4-2	TRBJ1-4	CASSQDGPGANEKLFF
TRBV5-1	TRBJ1-4	CASSLRRDGSEKLFF
TRBV13	TRBJ1-1	CASSLGREMNTEAFF
TRBV24-1	TRBJ1-1	CATSDSTWGNTEAFF
TRBV3-1	TRBJ1-4	CASSGSSGRLEKLFF
TRBV4-3	TRBJ2-3	CASSQEESASTQYF
TRBV20-1	TRBJ1-4	CSAYRPGNEKLFF
TRBV7-8	TRBJ2-3	CASSGGLTDTQYF
TRBV7-2	TRBJ2-7	CASSLGGTAISYEQYF
TRBV20-1	TRBJ1-1	CSAGISIRNTEAFF
TRBV19	TRBJ2-1	CASSIEANSGSFNEQFF
TRBV6-1	TRBJ1-6	CASSEMTGQGNSPLHF
TRBV12-3/TRBV12-4	TRBJ1-2	CASSRERGSYTF
TRBV25-1	TRBJ1-6	CASSESAGFDSPLHF
TRBV28	TRBJ1-6	CASSPSFGMPSPLHF
TRBV9	TRBJ1-1	CASSPWTGTGTEAFF
TRBV23-1	TRBJ2-7	CAPRPGGALYEQYF
TRBV6-1	TRBJ2-3	CASSPTGSTDTQYF
TRBV28	TRBJ2-5	CASSGRVRETQYF
TRBV12-3/TRBV12-4	TRBJ1-2	CASSRGQGNYGYTF
TRBV29-1	TRBJ1-2	CSVGGISASGYTF
TRBV7-8	TRBJ2-7	CASSLVGQEDEQYF
TRBV10-2	TRBJ2-1	CASSDLGLADGYNEQFF
TRBV6-1	TRBJ2-7	CASRENRKLYEQYF
TRBV20-1	TRBJ2-2	CSATVGGNTGELFF
TRBV20-1	TRBJ1-5	CSARDLGRPQHF
TRBV6-5	TRBJ2-1	CASSYGGQSSYNEQFF
TRBV20-1	TRBJ1-2	CSARDRDSYGYTF
TRBV2	TRBJ1-1	CATWNSGVGTEAFF
TRBV28	TRBJ1-5	CASRTGQLNQPQHF